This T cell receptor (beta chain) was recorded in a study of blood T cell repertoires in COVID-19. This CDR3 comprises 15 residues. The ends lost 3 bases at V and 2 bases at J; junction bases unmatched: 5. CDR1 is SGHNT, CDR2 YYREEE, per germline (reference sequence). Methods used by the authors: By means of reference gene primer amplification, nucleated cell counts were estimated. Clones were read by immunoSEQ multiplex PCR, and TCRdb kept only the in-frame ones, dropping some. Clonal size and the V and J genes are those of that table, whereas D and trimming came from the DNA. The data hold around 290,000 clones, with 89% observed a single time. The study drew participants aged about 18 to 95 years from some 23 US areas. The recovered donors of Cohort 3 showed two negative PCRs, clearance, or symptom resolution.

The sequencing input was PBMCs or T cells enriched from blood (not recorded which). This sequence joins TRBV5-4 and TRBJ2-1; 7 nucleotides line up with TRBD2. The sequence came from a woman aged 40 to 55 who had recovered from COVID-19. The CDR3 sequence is CASSSGGSPYNEQFF. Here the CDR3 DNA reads TGTGCCAGCAGCTCGGGGGGAAGCCCCTACAATGAGCAGTTCTTC. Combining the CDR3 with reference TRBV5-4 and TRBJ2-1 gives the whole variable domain ETGVTQSPTHLIKTRGQQVTLRCSSQSGHNTVSWYQQALGQGPQFIFQYYREEENGRGNFPPRFSGLQFPNYSSELNVNALELDDSALYLCASSSGGSPYNEQFFGPGTRLTVL.